The next 10 T cell receptor beta chains were all read from a single sample in a study of radiotherapy plus CTLA-4 blockade in lung cancer. Measured with immunoSEQ multiplex PCR; TCRdb has only the in-frame clones, and not every one. The sample has 25,000 to 35,000 clones; 79% are singletons. This material consisted of peripheral blood, taken from a patient treated with radiotherapy plus ipilimumab. The receptors shown here come from a human donor with non-small cell lung cancer that progressed on radiotherapy plus ipilimumab.

The V gene is TRBV6-1, the J gene TRBJ2-5, with D possibly matching TRBD2 (6 bases). Germline V gene data show CDR1 as MNHNS and CDR2 as SASEGT. The CDR3 loop spans 14 amino acids. Trimming cost V 1 base and J 5 bases, with 11 bases left between them. CDR3: CASSEDLARETQYF. For the CDR3, the DNA is TGTGCCAGCAGTGAAGATCTAGCGAGGGAGACCCAGTACTTC.

The genes are TRBV6-5 and TRBJ1-5; unclear D gene. The V end was cut by 3 bases, the J end by 0 bases, with 9 bases between. This CDR3 has 15 amino acids. The germline V gene encodes CDR1 MNHEY and CDR2 SVGAGI. DNA of the CDR3: TGTGCCAGCAGTTATGGCCAGAATAGCAATCAGCCCCAGCATTTT. This gives the protein CASSYGQNSNQPQHF.

V and J are TRBV28 and TRBJ1-2; D gene uncertain. Between the trimmed V and J ends, which lost 7 bases and 6 bases, there was a span of 21 bases. There are 15 residues in the CDR3. Germline V gene lookup returns CDR1 MDHEN and CDR2 SYDVKM. CDR3 DNA: TGTGCCAGCACCCGTATAAAGGACCTCTCGGATGGCTACACCTTC. It codes for CASTRIKDLSDGYTF.

This chain uses TRBV15 with TRBJ2-7; perhaps TRBD1 as D (5 bases). The CDR3 covers 13 residues. The germline V gene encodes CDR1 LNHNV and CDR2 YYDKDF (reference sequence). The V end was cut by 5 bases, the J end by 0 bases, with 8 bases between. The CDR3 coding sequence is TGTGCCACCAGCGGAACAGGCTCCTACGAGCAGTACTTC. This translates into CATSGTGSYEQYF.

The CDR3 sequence: CASSLGQGDQPQHF. The CDR3 nucleotides read TGTGCCAGCAGCTTAGGACAGGGGGACCAGCCCCAGCATTTT. This chain connects TRBV7-6 to TRBJ1-5, with 9 bases aligning to TRBD1. V lost 1 base, J lost 7 bases, and 2 bases stayed unmatched. The CDR3 is 14 residues long. Germline V gives CDR1 SGHVS, CDR2 FNYEAQ.

The chain has TRBV7-9 and TRBJ2-1; D remains unclear. The CDR3 runs to 15 residues. CDR1 and CDR2 from the germline V gene are SEHNR and FQNEAQ (reference sequence). V was trimmed by 1 base and J by 5 bases, leaving 12 bases between them. CDR3 bases: TGTGCCAGCAGCTTAGGCACCACAGACAACAATGAGCAGTTCTTC. This sequence encodes CASSLGTTDNNEQFF.

The chain employs TRBV7-3 and TRBJ2-7, with TRBD1 as a possible D gene (6 bases). This CDR3 has 13 amino acids. From germline, CDR1 is SGHTA and CDR2 FQGTGA. The V end was cut by 5 bases, the J end by 6 bases, with 14 bases between. The CDR3 coding sequence is TGTGCCAGCAGCCCCTCACAGGGTTCCGAGCAGTACTTC. Its protein product is CASSPSQGSEQYF.

The sample holds one count of this clone. The chain carries TRBV28 and TRBJ1-5, with 8 bases matching TRBD1. The junction had 7 bases not matched to a gene; V was cut back by 2 bases and J by 4 bases. Germline V CDR1 and CDR2: MDHEN, SYDVKM. The CDR3 totals 16 residues. The CDR3 spells CASSLGGTGENQPQHF. CDR3 coding DNA: TGTGCCAGCAGTTTAGGAGGGACAGGAGAAAATCAGCCCCAGCATTTT.

This clone was seen a single time. The V call is TRBV19, the J call TRBJ1-5; possible D gene TRBD1, 5 bases. Per the germline V gene, CDR1 is LNHDA and CDR2 is SQIVND (reference sequence). Trimming stripped 5 bases from V and 0 bases from J, with 11 bases between. The CDR3 is made up of 15 amino acids. The CDR3 sequence: CASSDSAYSNQPQHF. CDR3 in DNA: TGTGCCAGTAGTGACAGCGCTTATAGCAATCAGCCCCAGCATTTT.

This clone was seen once. J is TRBJ2-2 and V is TRBV19; D is perhaps TRBD2 (6 bases). Deletions cut 3 bases from V and 4 bases from J, with 15 bases between. The length of the CDR3 is 16 residues. Germline CDR1 LNHDA, CDR2 SQIVND (reference sequence). The CDR3 DNA sequence: TGTGCCAGTAGTATGGGCGGCCGGGGGACCACCGGGGAGCTGTTTTTT. Its protein product is CASSMGGRGTTGELFF.